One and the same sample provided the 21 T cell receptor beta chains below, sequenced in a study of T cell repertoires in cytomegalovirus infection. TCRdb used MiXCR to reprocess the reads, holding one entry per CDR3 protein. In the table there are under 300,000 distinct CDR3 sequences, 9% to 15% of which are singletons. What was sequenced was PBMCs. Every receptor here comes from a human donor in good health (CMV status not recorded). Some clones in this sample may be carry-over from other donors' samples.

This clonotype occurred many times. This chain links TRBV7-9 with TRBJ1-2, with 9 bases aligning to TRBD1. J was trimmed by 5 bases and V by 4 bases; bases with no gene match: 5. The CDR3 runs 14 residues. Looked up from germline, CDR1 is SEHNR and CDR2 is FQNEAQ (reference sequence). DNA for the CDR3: TGTGCCAGCAGCTCCAGGACAGGGGAATATGGCTACACCTTC. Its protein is CASSSRTGEYGYTF.

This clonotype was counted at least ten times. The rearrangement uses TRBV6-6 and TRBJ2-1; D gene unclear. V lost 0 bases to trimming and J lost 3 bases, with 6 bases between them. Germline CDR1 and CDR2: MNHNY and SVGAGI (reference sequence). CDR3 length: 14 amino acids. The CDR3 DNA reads TGTGCCAGCAGTTACTCCCCTGACTACAATGAGCAGTTCTTC. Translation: CASSYSPDYNEQFF.

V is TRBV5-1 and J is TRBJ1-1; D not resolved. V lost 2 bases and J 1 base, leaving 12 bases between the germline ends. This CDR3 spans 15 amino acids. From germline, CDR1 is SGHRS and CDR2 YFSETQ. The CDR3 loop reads CASSFSGVKNTEAFF. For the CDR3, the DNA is TGCGCCAGCAGCTTCAGCGGGGTAAAGAACACTGAAGCTTTCTTT.

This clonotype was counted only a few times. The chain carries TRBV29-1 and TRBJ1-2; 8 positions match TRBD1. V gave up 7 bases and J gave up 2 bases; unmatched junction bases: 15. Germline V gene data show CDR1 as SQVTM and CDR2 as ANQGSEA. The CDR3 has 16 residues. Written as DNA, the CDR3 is TGCAGCGCCGAAGGAGGGGTACAGGGGGGGAACTATGGCTACACCTTC. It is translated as CSAEGGVQGGNYGYTF. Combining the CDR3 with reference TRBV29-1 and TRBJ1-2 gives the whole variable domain SAVISQKPSRDICQRGTSLTIQCQVDSQVTMMFWYRQQPGQSLTLIATANQGSEATYESGFVIDKFPISRPNLTFSTLTVSNMSPEDSSIYLCSAEGGVQGGNYGYTFGSGTRLTVV.

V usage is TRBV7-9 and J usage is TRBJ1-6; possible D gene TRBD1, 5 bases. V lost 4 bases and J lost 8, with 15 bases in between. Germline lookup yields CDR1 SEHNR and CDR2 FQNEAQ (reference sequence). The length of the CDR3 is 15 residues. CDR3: CASSSGPPEDSPLHF. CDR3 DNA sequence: TGTGCCAGCAGCTCGGGACCGCCAGAAGATTCACCCCTCCACTTT. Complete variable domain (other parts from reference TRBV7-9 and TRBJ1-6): DTGVSQNPRHKITKRGQNVTFRCDPISEHNRLYWYRQTLGQGPEFLTYFQNEAQLEKSRLLSDRFSAERPKGSFSTLEIQRTEQGDSAMYLCASSSGPPEDSPLHFGNGTRLTVT.

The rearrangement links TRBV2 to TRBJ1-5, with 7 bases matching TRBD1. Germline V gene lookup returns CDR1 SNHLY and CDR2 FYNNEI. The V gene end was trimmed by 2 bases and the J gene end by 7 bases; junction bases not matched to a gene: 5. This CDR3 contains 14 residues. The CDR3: CASSEMAGGQPQHF. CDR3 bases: TGTGCCAGCAGTGAAATGGCAGGGGGACAGCCCCAGCATTTT.

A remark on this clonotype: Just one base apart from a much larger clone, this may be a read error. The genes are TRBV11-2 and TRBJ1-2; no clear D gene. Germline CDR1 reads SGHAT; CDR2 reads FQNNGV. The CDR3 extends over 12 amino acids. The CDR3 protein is CANSFAGYGYTF. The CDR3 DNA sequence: TGTGCCAACAGCTTTGCCGGATATGGCTACACCTTC.

The chain's CDR3 is CSASPLAGYNEQFF. The CDR3 DNA reads as TGCAGTGCTAGTCCTCTTGCGGGTTACAATGAGCAGTTCTTC. This rearrangement joins TRBV20-1 to TRBJ2-1; weak D call: TRBD2 (5 bases). Germline-derived CDR1 and CDR2 are DFQATT and SNEGSKA (reference sequence). The CDR3 loop spans 14 amino acids. Trimming cost V 3 bases and J 4 bases, with 13 bases left between them.

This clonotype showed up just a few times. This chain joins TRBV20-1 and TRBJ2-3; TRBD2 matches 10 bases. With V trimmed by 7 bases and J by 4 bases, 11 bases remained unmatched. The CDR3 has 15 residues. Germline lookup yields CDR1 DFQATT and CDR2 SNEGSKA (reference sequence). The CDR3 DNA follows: TGCAGTGTCAGAAGACTAGCGGGTTCCCCAGATACGCAGTATTTT. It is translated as CSVRRLAGSPDTQYF.

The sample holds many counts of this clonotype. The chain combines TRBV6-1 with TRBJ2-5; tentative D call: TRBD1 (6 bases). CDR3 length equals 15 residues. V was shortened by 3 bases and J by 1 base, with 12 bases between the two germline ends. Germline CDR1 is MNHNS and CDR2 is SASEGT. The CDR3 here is CASSDFRTVQETQYF. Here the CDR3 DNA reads TGTGCCAGCAGTGACTTTCGGACAGTCCAAGAGACCCAGTACTTC.

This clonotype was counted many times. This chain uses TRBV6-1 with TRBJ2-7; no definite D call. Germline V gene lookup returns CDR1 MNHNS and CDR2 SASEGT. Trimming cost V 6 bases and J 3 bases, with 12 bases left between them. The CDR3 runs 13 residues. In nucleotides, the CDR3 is TGTGCCAGCAGACCCTCGGGCTACTACGAGCAGTACTTC. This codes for CASRPSGYYEQYF.

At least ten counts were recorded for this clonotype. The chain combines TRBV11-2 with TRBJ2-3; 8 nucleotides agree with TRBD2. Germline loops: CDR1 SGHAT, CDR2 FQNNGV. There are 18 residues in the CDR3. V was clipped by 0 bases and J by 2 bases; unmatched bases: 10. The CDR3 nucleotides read TGTGCCAGCAGCTTAGAAATTAGCGGGGCCTCCTTCACAGATACGCAGTATTTT. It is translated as CASSLEISGASFTDTQYF.

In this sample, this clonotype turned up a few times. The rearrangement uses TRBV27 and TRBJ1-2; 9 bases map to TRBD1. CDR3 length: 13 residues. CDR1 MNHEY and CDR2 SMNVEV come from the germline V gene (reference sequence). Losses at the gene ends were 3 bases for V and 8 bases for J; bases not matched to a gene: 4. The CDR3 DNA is TGTGCCAGCAGTTTTCTGGACAGGGGCGGCTACACCTTC. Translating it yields CASSFLDRGGYTF.

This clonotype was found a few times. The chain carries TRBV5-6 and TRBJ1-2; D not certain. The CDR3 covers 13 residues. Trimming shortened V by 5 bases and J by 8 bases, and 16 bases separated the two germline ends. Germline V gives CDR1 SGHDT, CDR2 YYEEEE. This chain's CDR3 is CASSYTGKGGYTF. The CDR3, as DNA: TGTGCCAGCAGTTACACGGGGAAGGGAGGCTACACCTTC.

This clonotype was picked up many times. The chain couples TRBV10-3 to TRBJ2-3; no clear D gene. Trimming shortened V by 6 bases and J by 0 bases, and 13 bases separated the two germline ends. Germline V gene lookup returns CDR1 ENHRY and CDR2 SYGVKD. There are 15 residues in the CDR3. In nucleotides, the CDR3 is TGTGCCATCAGAGTAGACGGAACTAGCACAGATACGCAGTATTTT. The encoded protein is CAIRVDGTSTDTQYF.

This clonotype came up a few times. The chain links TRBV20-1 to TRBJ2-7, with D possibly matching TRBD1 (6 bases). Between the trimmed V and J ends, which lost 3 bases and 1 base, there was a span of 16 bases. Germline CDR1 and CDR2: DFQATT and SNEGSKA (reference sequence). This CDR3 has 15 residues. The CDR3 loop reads CSASGLDSISYEQYF. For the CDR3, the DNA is TGCAGTGCTAGTGGTCTGGACAGCATTTCCTACGAGCAGTACTTC.

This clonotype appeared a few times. In nucleotides, the CDR3 is TGTGCCAGCAGCTCACCCGCGGGGAGGCACAATGAGCAGTTCTTC. Translating it yields CASSSPAGRHNEQFF. The V and J genes are TRBV7-2 and TRBJ2-1; D possibly corresponds to TRBD2 (6 bases). V lost 4 bases and J 5 bases, leaving 15 bases between the germline ends. The CDR3 consists of 15 residues. Germline V gene data show CDR1 as SGHTA and CDR2 as FQGNSA.

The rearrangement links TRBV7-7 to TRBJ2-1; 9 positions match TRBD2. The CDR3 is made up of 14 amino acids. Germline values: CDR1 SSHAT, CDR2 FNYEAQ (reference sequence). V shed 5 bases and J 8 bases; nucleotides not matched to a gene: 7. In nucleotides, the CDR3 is TGTGCCAGCAGCCGGGGACTAGCTTCCGATGAGCAGTTCTTC. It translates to CASSRGLASDEQFF.

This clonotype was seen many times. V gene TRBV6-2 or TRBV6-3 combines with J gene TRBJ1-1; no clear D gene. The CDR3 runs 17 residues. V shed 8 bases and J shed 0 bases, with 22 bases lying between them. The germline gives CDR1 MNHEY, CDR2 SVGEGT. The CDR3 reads CASPPTAGETMNTEAFF. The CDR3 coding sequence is TGTGCCAGCCCCCCGACCGCAGGAGAAACTATGAACACTGAAGCTTTCTTT.

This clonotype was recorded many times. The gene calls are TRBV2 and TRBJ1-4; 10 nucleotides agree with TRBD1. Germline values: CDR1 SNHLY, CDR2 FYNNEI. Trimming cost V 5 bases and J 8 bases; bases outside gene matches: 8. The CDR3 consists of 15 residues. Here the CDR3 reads CASSFRTGGEEKLFF. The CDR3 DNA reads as TGTGCCAGCAGTTTCAGGACAGGGGGTGAGGAAAAACTGTTTTTT. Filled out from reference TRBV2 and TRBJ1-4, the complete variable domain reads EPEVTQTPSHQVTQMGQEVILRCVPISNHLYFYWYRQILGQKVEFLVSFYNNEISEKSEIFDDQFSVERPDGSNFTLKIRSTKLEDSAMYFCASSFRTGGEEKLFFGSGTQLSVL.

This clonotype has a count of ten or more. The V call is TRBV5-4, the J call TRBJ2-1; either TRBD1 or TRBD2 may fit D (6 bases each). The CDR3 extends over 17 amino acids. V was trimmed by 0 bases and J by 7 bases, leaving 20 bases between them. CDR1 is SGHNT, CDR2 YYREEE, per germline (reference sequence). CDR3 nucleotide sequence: TGTGCCAGCAGCTTGGATGGAGGGGGGCTTCTTACAAATGAGCAGTTCTTC. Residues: CASSLDGGGLLTNEQFF.